These 8 T cell receptor beta chains came from one sample sequenced in a study of T cell repertoires in cytomegalovirus infection. Their antigen targets remain unknown. TCRdb re-analysed the reads in MiXCR, keeping a single row per CDR3 protein. The profile shows about 55,000 distinct CDR3 sequences, roughly 20% of them singletons. The source was CD8+ T cells from cultured PBMCs, collected from culture after CMV antigen stimulation. Receptors were obtained from a human donor in good health (CMV status not recorded). Some clones in this sample may be carry-over from other donors' samples.

This clonotype was counted only a few times. V is TRBV12-3 or TRBV12-4 and J is TRBJ2-7, with 8 positions matching TRBD1. Trimming at V came to 2 bases and at J to 5 bases, leaving 5 bases not matched to a gene. The CDR3 has 14 residues. The CDR3 coding sequence is TGTGCCAGCAGTTTATCCAGGGGGCAGAACGAGCAGTACTTC. Translated: CASSLSRGQNEQYF.

A few counts support this clonotype. The chain employs TRBV19 and TRBJ1-2, with D maybe TRBD1 (5 bases). From germline, CDR1 is LNHDA and CDR2 SQIVND (reference sequence). V was trimmed by 7 bases and J by 0 bases, leaving 12 bases between them. The CDR3 is made up of 14 amino acids. The CDR3 DNA is TGTGCCAGTAATGAAGCAGGGACTAACTATGGCTACACCTTC. Protein sequence: CASNEAGTNYGYTF.

The J gene is TRBJ2-5, the V gene TRBV5-4, with 9 bases aligning to TRBD2. Germline CDR1 is SGHNT and CDR2 is YYREEE (reference sequence). The V gene end was trimmed by 5 bases and the J gene end by 4 bases; junction bases not matched to a gene: 9. The CDR3 extends over 15 amino acids. CDR3 sequence: CASSSSGGRGETQYF. The CDR3, as DNA: TGTGCCAGCAGTTCCAGCGGGGGGCGGGGAGAGACCCAGTACTTC. The full variable domain, with the rest looked up from reference TRBV5-4 and TRBJ2-5, is ETGVTQSPTHLIKTRGQQVTLRCSSQSGHNTVSWYQQALGQGPQFIFQYYREEENGRGNFPPRFSGLQFPNYSSELNVNALELDDSALYLCASSSSGGRGETQYFGPGTRLLVL.

The chain recombines TRBV7-2 with TRBJ2-7; TRBD2 is a possible D gene (5 bases). Trimming pared 1 base from V and 0 bases from J, leaving 13 bases between. CDR1 and CDR2 from the germline V gene are SGHTA and FQGNSA. The CDR3 totals 16 residues. DNA of the CDR3: TGTGCCAGCAGCTTAGGTCCAGCGGTGAGCTCCTACGAGCAGTACTTC. Residues: CASSLGPAVSSYEQYF.

Many counts were recorded for this clonotype. The chain employs TRBV7-9 and TRBJ2-7, with D hard to call. V was clipped by 2 bases and J by 3 bases, with 8 bases between them. Germline V gives CDR1 SEHNR, CDR2 FQNEAQ (reference sequence). CDR3 length: 13 residues. The CDR3 here is CASSLKDGYEQYF. CDR3 DNA: TGTGCCAGCAGCTTAAAAGACGGCTACGAGCAGTACTTC.

The V gene is TRBV6-1, the J gene TRBJ1-5; D call uncertain. The V and J ends lost 4 bases and 4 bases respectively, with 14 bases between them. Germline V CDR1 and CDR2: MNHNS, SASEGT. CDR3 length equals 15 residues. The CDR3 here is CASSGRTGRNQPQHF. The CDR3 nucleotides are TGTGCCAGCAGTGGTAGGACCGGAAGGAATCAGCCCCAGCATTTT.

This clonotype was seen more than once but under ten times. The CDR3 DNA sequence: TGTGCCAGCAGCTTAATGAGCGATACCTACAATGAGCAGTTCTTC. Amino acid sequence: CASSLMSDTYNEQFF. The V and J genes are TRBV7-9 and TRBJ2-1; no clear D gene. CDR3 size: 15 residues. V lost 2 bases and J 2 bases, leaving 10 bases between the germline ends. Looked up from germline, CDR1 is SEHNR and CDR2 is FQNEAQ (reference sequence).

This clonotype appeared a few times. The genes are TRBV6-8 and TRBJ2-7; 7 positions agree with TRBD1. CDR1 is MNHGY, CDR2 SAAAGT, per germline. The V and J ends lost 4 bases and 2 bases, in that order; junction bases with no gene match: 11. The CDR3 covers 16 residues. The CDR3 DNA reads as TGTGCCAGCAGTTCCCGACAGGGCTCGGTTGCCTACGAGCAGTACTTC. Protein product: CASSSRQGSVAYEQYF.